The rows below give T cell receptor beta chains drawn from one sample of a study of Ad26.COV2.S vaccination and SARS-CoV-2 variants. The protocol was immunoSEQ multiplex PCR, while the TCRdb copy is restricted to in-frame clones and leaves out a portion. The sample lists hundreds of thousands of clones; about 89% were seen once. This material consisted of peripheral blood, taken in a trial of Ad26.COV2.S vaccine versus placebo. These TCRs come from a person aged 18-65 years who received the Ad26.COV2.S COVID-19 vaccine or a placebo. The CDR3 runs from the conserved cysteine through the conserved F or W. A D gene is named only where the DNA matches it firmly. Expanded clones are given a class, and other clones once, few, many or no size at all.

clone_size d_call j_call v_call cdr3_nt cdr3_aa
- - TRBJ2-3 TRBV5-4 TGTGCCAGCAGCCCAAGCACAGATACGCAGTATTTT CASSPSTDTQYF
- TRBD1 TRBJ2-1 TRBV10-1 TGCGCCAGCAGTGAATATGGGACAGGGGGCGATGAGCAGTTCTTC CASSEYGTGGDEQFF
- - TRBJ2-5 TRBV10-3 TGTGCCATCGCCGCGGCAGGCCGGTTGGAGACCCAGTACTTC CAIAAAGRLETQYF
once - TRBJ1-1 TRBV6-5 TGTGCCAGCAGTTACGGGCAGGGGCGAGCCAGTGAAGCTTTCTTT CASSYGQGRASEAFF
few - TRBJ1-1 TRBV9 TGTGCCAGCAGCGTGCAGGCGAACACTGAAGCTTTCTTT CASSVQANTEAFF
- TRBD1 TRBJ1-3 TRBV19 TGTGCCAGTAGTATATGGGGCCGGGACAGCCGACTCTCTGGAAACACCATATATTTT CASSIWGRDSRLSGNTIYF
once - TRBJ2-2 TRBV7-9 TGTGCCAGCAGTTCGCTGCCCGTCGTGGGCGGGGAGCTGTTTTTT CASSSLPVVGGELFF
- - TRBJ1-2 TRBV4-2 TGTGCCAGCAGCCCCCCACGCGGGGGAGGCTACACCTTC CASSPPRGGGYTF
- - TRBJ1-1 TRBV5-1 TGCGCCAGCAGCTTCGAATCAAGAAACACTGAAGCTTTCTTT CASSFESRNTEAFF
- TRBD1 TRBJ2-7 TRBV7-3 TGTGCCAGCAGCCTTGGACAGGGGGGCAACGAGCAGTACTTC CASSLGQGGNEQYF
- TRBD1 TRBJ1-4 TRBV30 TGTGCCTGGGGGAGGACAGGGGAAGTAGAAAAACTGTTTTTT CAWGRTGEVEKLFF
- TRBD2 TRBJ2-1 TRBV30 TGTGCCTGGACAAGACTAGCGGGCATCAAAAATGAGCAGTTCTTC CAWTRLAGIKNEQFF
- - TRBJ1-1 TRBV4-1 TGCGCCAGCCGACCCCTGACAGAGAACACTGAAGCTTTCTTT CASRPLTENTEAFF
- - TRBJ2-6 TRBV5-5 TGTGCCAGCACCATGGCGGGTTCTGGGGCCAACGTCCTGACTTTC CASTMAGSGANVLTF
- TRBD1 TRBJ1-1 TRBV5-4 TGTGCCAGCAGCCTCCCAGGGGGGAACACTGAAGCTTTCTTT CASSLPGGNTEAFF
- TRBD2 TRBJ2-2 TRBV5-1 TGCGCCAGCAGCCCCGGGGGGGCGAACACCGGGGAGCTGTTTTTT CASSPGGANTGELFF
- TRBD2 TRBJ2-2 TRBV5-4 TGTGCCAGCAGCCCAGCGGGGGGGCGGGTCGGGGAGCTGTTTTTT CASSPAGGRVGELFF
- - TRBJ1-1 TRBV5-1 TGCGCCAGCAGCTTGGGTTTTCAGGAGGGGGGCACTGAAGCTTTCTTT CASSLGFQEGGTEAFF